These 3 T cell receptor beta chains share one sample of origin, sequenced in a study of blood T cell repertoires in COVID-19. Sequencing used immunoSEQ multiplex PCR; TCRdb keeps in-frame clones, though not all of them. This sample has 200,000 to 250,000 clones; under 90% occur once, and the top ten carry under 14%. The sample taken for sequencing was peripheral blood. These receptors originate from a man aged 45-65 years with COVID-19, enrolled during active disease.

This clone was found once. This chain uses TRBV4-3 with TRBJ1-5, with D possibly being TRBD1 (5 bases). Germline CDR1 LGHNA, CDR2 YSLEER. V was shortened by 1 base and J by 5 bases, with 12 bases between the two germline ends. The CDR3 has 15 residues. CDR3 in amino acids: CASSQVAGGDQPQHF. CDR3 in DNA: TGCGCCAGCAGCCAAGTGGCGGGGGGAGATCAGCCCCAGCATTTT.

CDR3 sequence: CASTTSTGNTIYF. The CDR3 DNA sequence: TGTGCCAGTACCACCTCGACGGGGAACACCATATATTTT. The V and J genes are TRBV19 and TRBJ1-3, with D uncertain. CDR3 length: 13 residues. V was pared by 7 bases and J by 7 bases, with 14 bases between. Germline lookup yields CDR1 LNHDA and CDR2 SQIVND (reference sequence).

This chain joins TRBV2 and TRBJ2-1; D might be TRBD1 (6 bases). The CDR3 totals 15 residues. CDR1 is SNHLY and CDR2 is FYNNEI in the germline V gene. Deletions cut 2 bases from V and 5 bases from J, with 13 bases between. The CDR3 protein is CASSENRVPNNEQFF. CDR3 sequence (DNA): TGTGCCAGCAGTGAAAACAGGGTTCCCAACAATGAGCAGTTCTTC.